The 5 T cell receptor beta chains reported below all come from one sample, sequenced in a study of cytomegalovirus exposure and HLA in healthy donors. The PCR ran on 60 Vbeta and 13 Jbeta primers. Sequenced by immunoSEQ multiplex PCR; TCRdb stores in-frame clones only, minus some. The data contain about 130,000 clones, 80% of them singletons. Sequences were obtained from PBMCs. These receptors were collected from a woman aged 40-49 years in good health and CMV-seronegative.

The chain uses TRBV7-2 and TRBJ2-1; 11 bases align to TRBD2. The length of the CDR3 is 16 residues. Germline CDR1 SGHTA, CDR2 FQGNSA. J gave up 13 bases and V 4 bases, and 15 bases lay outside the gene matches. CDR3 sequence (DNA): TGTGCCAGCAGCTCCACTATCCGATCTAGCGGGAGGCCCCAGTTCTTC. Translating it yields CASSSTIRSSGRPQFF.

This clone was observed a handful of times. The rearrangement joins TRBV5-1 to TRBJ2-1, with D possibly TRBD2 on 6 matching bases. The CDR3 is made up of 16 amino acids. V lost 0 bases, J lost 2 bases, and 12 bases lay in between. Germline loops: CDR1 SGHRS, CDR2 YFSETQ. Written as DNA, the CDR3 is TGCGCCAGCAGCTTGGCAGGGACTGCTACCTACAATGAGCAGTTCTTC. Translating it yields CASSLAGTATYNEQFF.

This chain connects TRBV7-9 to TRBJ2-6; 11 bases are a match to TRBD1. The CDR3 has 17 amino acids. V dropped 5 bases and J dropped 3; count of bases not matched to a gene: 6. Germline CDR1 SEHNR, CDR2 FQNEAQ (reference sequence). The CDR3 DNA is TGTGCCAGCAGCCAAGGACAGGGGGCTTTTGGGGCCAACGTCCTGACTTTC. Amino acid sequence: CASSQGQGAFGANVLTF.

This clone was observed a single time. The chain's CDR3 is CASSVGGASSNTGELFF. In DNA, the CDR3 is TGTGCCAGCAGCGTGGGCGGGGCTAGCTCGAACACCGGGGAGCTGTTTTTT. This chain joins TRBV5-4 and TRBJ2-2; tentative D call: TRBD2 (6 bases). Germline loops: CDR1 SGHNT, CDR2 YYREEE (reference sequence). There are 17 residues in the CDR3. The V end was cut by 4 bases, the J end by 0 bases, with 16 bases between.

J is TRBJ2-3 and V is TRBV5-1, with 10 positions matching TRBD2. Germline V lookup: CDR1 SGHRS, CDR2 YFSETQ. The CDR3 is 17 amino acids. J was trimmed by 6 bases and V by 6 bases; bases with no gene match: 16. CDR3 bases: TGCGCCAGCACCCCGGACGCGCTAGCGGGAGTATTTGATACGCAGTATTTT. Protein: CASTPDALAGVFDTQYF.